This TCR beta chain was captured by sequencing in a study of glioma-infiltrating T cells. Amplification of TCR alpha and beta CDR3 regions from RNA used iRepertoire nested multiplex PCR. TCRdb called the multiplex PCR reads again in MiXCR, with one record for every CDR3 protein. The sample lists 100,000 to 150,000 distinct CDR3 sequences; 20% to 25% were seen once. This clonotype was observed at least ten times. Source material: glioma tissue, nonneoplastic brain tissue, or PBMCs (not recorded which). The source of this sequence is a human donor with low-grade glioma or glioblastoma, undergoing nonglioma brain surgery, or in good health (not recorded which).

The CDR3 is CASSYWTGVADPRYEQYF. The DNA of the CDR3 is TGTGCCAGCAGTTACTGGACAGGAGTAGCGGACCCTCGCTACGAGCAGTACTTC. The chain is built from TRBV6-6 and TRBJ2-7; TRBD1 might be the D (7 bases). The V and J ends lost 1 base and 3 bases respectively, with 22 bases between them. The CDR3 is 18 amino acids. Germline V gives CDR1 MNHNY, CDR2 SVGAGI (reference sequence).